This passage covers 20 T cell receptor beta chains from one sample sequenced in a study of T cell responses to AZD1222 COVID-19 vaccine. Produced via immunoSEQ multiplex PCR; TCRdb's table is partial and in-frame only. The sample includes more than 80,000 clones, roughly 87% of them seen just once. The sequenced sample was peripheral blood, obtained 28 days after the second AZD1222 dose. These receptors all come from an adult who received the AZD1222 COVID-19 vaccine.

The chain carries TRBV11-2 and TRBJ2-3; 8 bases line up with TRBD1. CDR1 and CDR2 from the germline V gene are SGHAT and FQNNGV. The V segment lost 2 bases and the J segment 6 bases; nucleotides outside the gene matches: 10. The CDR3 sequence is 16 residues long. Here the CDR3 DNA reads TGTGCCAGCAGCTTAAAGCTCGACCAGGGGGCGGATACGCAGTATTTT. This gives the protein CASSLKLDQGADTQYF.

The chain couples TRBV2 to TRBJ1-1; a possible D gene is TRBD1 (5 bases). CDR1 is SNHLY and CDR2 is FYNNEI in the germline V gene. The germline V and J ends were trimmed by 7 bases and 1 base, with 13 bases remaining between them. CDR3 length: 14 amino acids. CDR3 sequence (DNA): TGTGCCAGCAATATAAGGGGCGCGAACACTGAAGCTTTCTTT. It codes for CASNIRGANTEAFF.

The chain carries TRBV6-5 and TRBJ2-7, with TRBD1 matching over 9 bases. The germline gives CDR1 MNHEY, CDR2 SVGAGI. The length of the CDR3 is 16 residues. The V segment lost 1 base and the J segment 2 bases; nucleotides outside the gene matches: 6. CDR3 bases: TGTGCCAGCAGTTACTTTGGGACAGGGCCTACCTACGAGCAGTACTTC. It specifies CASSYFGTGPTYEQYF.

This chain links TRBV29-1 with TRBJ2-1; D tentatively fits TRBD1 or TRBD2 (5 bases each). Looked up from germline, CDR1 is SQVTM and CDR2 is ANQGSEA. V lost 7 bases and J lost 10, with 20 bases in between. The CDR3 is 13 amino acids. The CDR3 region has the DNA TGCAGCGCCTCCGGGACCCCTACTTGGGAGCAGTTCTTC. This translates into CSASGTPTWEQFF.

The V call is TRBV5-6, the J call TRBJ2-5; 16 nucleotides line up with TRBD2. The CDR3 is 16 amino acids. The V and J ends lost 4 bases and 5 bases, in that order; junction bases with no gene match: 5. The germline CDR1 and CDR2 sequences are SGHDT and YYEEEE. CDR3 protein: CASSPGLAGGLETQYF. CDR3 DNA: TGTGCCAGCAGCCCGGGACTAGCGGGGGGGTTGGAGACCCAGTACTTC.

V and J are TRBV19 and TRBJ2-3, with a weak D call TRBD2 (6 bases). Germline V gives CDR1 LNHDA, CDR2 SQIVND (reference sequence). Trimming stripped 8 bases from V and 1 base from J, with 10 bases between. The CDR3 extends over 13 amino acids. As DNA, the CDR3 is TGTGCCAGTGCACGGAGGGGCACAGATACGCAGTATTTT. Encoded protein: CASARRGTDTQYF.

The table lists this clone with a count of one. The chain employs TRBV9 and TRBJ2-3; unclear D gene. Germline V gene sequence: CDR1 SGDLS, CDR2 YYNGEE. This CDR3 is 16 amino acids long. Trimming stripped 0 bases from V and 0 bases from J, with 11 bases between. CDR3 residues: CASSVAYTLSTDTQYF. The DNA of the CDR3 is TGTGCCAGCAGCGTAGCCTACACATTAAGCACAGATACGCAGTATTTT.

V and J are TRBV29-1 and TRBJ2-2; D possibly uses TRBD1 or TRBD2 (6 bases each). Germline CDR1 reads SQVTM; CDR2 reads ANQGSEA. The CDR3 has 15 amino acids. Trimming pared 6 bases from V and 3 bases from J, leaving 17 bases between. The CDR3 reads CSVQGGIEYTGELFF. DNA of the CDR3: TGCAGCGTCCAAGGGGGGATCGAGTACACCGGGGAGCTGTTTTTT.

This chain joins TRBV6-5 and TRBJ2-1; D uncertain. Germline lookup yields CDR1 MNHEY and CDR2 SVGAGI. Trimming removed 4 bases from V and 10 bases from J, with 11 bases in between. This CDR3 has 12 amino acids. The CDR3 bases are TGTGCCAGCAGTTTTGAAAGCCGAGAGCAGTTCTTC. This sequence encodes CASSFESREQFF.

The table lists this clone with a count of one. The rearrangement joins TRBV7-2 to TRBJ1-3; TRBD1 might be the D (5 bases). Germline CDR1 SGHTA, CDR2 FQGNSA. CDR3 length: 14 residues. The germline V and J ends were trimmed by 5 bases and 2 bases, with 10 bases remaining between them. The CDR3 DNA reads as TGTGCCAGCAGCCTAGGGGTACCTGGAAACACCATATATTTT. Translated, it gives CASSLGVPGNTIYF. Variable domain in full (rest from reference TRBV7-2 and TRBJ1-3): GAGVSQSPSNKVTEKGKDVELRCDPISGHTALYWYRQSLGQGLEFLIYFQGNSAPDKSGLPSDRFSAERTGGSVSTLTIQRTQQEDSAVYLCASSLGVPGNTIYFGEGSWLTVV.

The V gene is TRBV5-1, the J gene TRBJ2-7; 11 bases agree with TRBD1. In germline, CDR1 is SGHRS, CDR2 YFSETQ. The CDR3 is 14 amino acids. V was clipped by 4 bases and J by 6 bases; unmatched bases: 6. The CDR3 region has the DNA TGCGCCAGCAGCGCCCGGACAGGGGGCGGCGAGCAGTACTTC. Amino acids: CASSARTGGGEQYF.

The chain combines TRBV30 with TRBJ2-7; D is undetermined. V was trimmed by 5 bases and J by 1 base, leaving 6 bases between them. The CDR3 has 11 amino acids. Germline V lookup: CDR1 GTSNPN, CDR2 SVGIG (reference sequence). CDR3 loop: CAWAVSYEQYF. In nucleotides, the CDR3 is TGTGCCTGGGCCGTTTCCTACGAGCAGTACTTC. Based on the CDR3 plus reference TRBV30 and TRBJ2-7, the full variable domain is SQTIHQWPATLVQPVGSPLSLECTVEGTSNPNLYWYRQAAGRGLQLLFYSVGIGQISSEVPQNLSASRPQDRQFILSSKKLLLSDSGFYLCAWAVSYEQYFGPGTRLTVT.

The rearrangement links TRBV7-9 to TRBJ2-7; 7 bases match TRBD1. The CDR3 contains 13 residues. The V gene end was trimmed by 1 base and the J gene end by 6 bases; junction bases not matched to a gene: 3. Germline lookup yields CDR1 SEHNR and CDR2 FQNEAQ (reference sequence). The CDR3 here is CASSLGAGGEQYF. As DNA, the CDR3 is TGTGCCAGCAGCTTAGGGGCAGGGGGCGAGCAGTACTTC.

The rearrangement links TRBV27 to TRBJ2-6; D is ambiguous. The ends were cut back, 3 bases at V and 0 bases at J, with 6 bases in the middle. The CDR3 is made up of 15 amino acids. Germline CDR1 and CDR2: MNHEY and SMNVEV (reference sequence). CDR3 in amino acids: CASSFETSGANVLTF. The CDR3 DNA follows: TGTGCCAGCAGTTTTGAGACCTCTGGGGCCAACGTCCTGACTTTC.

This clone is a singleton in its sample. The V and J genes are TRBV18 and TRBJ1-4, with a weak D call TRBD1 (5 bases). Germline V gene data show CDR1 as KGHSH and CDR2 as LQKENI. Trimming cost V 2 bases and J 5 bases, with 6 bases left between them. This CDR3 comprises 13 residues. CDR3 region: CASSPEGNEKLFF. The CDR3 nucleotides are TGTGCCAGCTCACCAGAGGGGAATGAAAAACTGTTTTTT.

This rearrangement joins TRBV5-6 to TRBJ1-6; tentatively, D is TRBD1 (6 bases). V was clipped by 0 bases and J by 9 bases, with 10 bases between them. This CDR3 is 14 amino acids long. The germline gives CDR1 SGHDT, CDR2 YYEEEE. The CDR3 DNA sequence: TGTGCCAGCAGCTTGGGGACAGCGATTTCACCCCTCCACTTT. This sequence encodes CASSLGTAISPLHF.

The chain recombines TRBV6-1 with TRBJ2-7; D is perhaps TRBD1 or TRBD2 (5 bases each). Germline V gives CDR1 MNHNS, CDR2 SASEGT. CDR3 length: 15 amino acids. Trimming removed 1 base at V and 2 bases at J, with 12 bases between. CDR3 loop: CASSEGGRKTYEQYF. The CDR3 DNA reads TGTGCCAGCAGTGAAGGGGGACGGAAAACCTACGAGCAGTACTTC.

The V and J genes are TRBV3-1 (or the pseudogene TRBV3-2) and TRBJ1-2, with 9 nucleotides matching TRBD1. V shed 4 bases and J 5 bases; nucleotides not matched to a gene: 14. From germline, CDR1 is LGHDT and CDR2 YNNKEL (reference sequence). The CDR3 loop spans 17 amino acids. The CDR3 reads CASSPLPRQGERYGYTF. CDR3 DNA sequence: TGTGCCAGCAGCCCATTACCGCGACAGGGGGAAAGATATGGCTACACCTTC.

This chain uses TRBV6-5 with TRBJ2-5; 12 bases are shared with TRBD1. Trimming cost V 6 bases and J 5 bases; bases outside gene matches: 7. Germline CDR1 reads MNHEY; CDR2 reads SVGAGI. There are 15 residues in the CDR3. DNA of the CDR3: TGTGCCAGCAGCACGGGACAGGGGGCTTGGGAGACCCAGTACTTC. It codes for CASSTGQGAWETQYF.

The chain is built from TRBV7-7 and TRBJ2-2; a weak D match, TRBD2 (6 bases). CDR3 length: 14 amino acids. Germline V gene data show CDR1 as SSHAT and CDR2 as FNYEAQ (reference sequence). CDR3 amino acids: CASSIFGGTGELFF. As DNA, the CDR3 is TGTGCTAGCTCAATCTTCGGGGGAACCGGGGAGCTGTTTTTT.